One sample yielded the 30 T cell receptor beta chains listed below, sequenced in a study of early T cells in non-severe SARS-CoV-2 infection. TCRdb re-derived calls from the 5' RACE reads in MiXCR, one entry per CDR3 protein. Seen here are 110,000 or so distinct CDR3 sequences, about an eighth observed once, and the top ten hold 3.1%. Sequencing was performed on whole blood. These receptors were collected from an adult who was a healthcare worker with PCR-confirmed SARS-CoV-2 infection or an uninfected control (not recorded which).

This clonotype was seen more than once but under ten times. The chain joins TRBV11-1 to TRBJ2-1; perhaps TRBD2 as D (6 bases). The germline gives CDR1 SGHAT, CDR2 FQDESV (reference sequence). With 1 base removed from V and 4 bases from J, the gap between germline ends came to 11 bases. The CDR3 spans 15 residues. CDR3 bases: TGTGCCAGCAGCTTAGGGGGTAGCGGATACAATGAGCAGTTCTTC. Its translation: CASSLGGSGYNEQFF. Using reference TRBV11-1 and TRBJ2-1 for the parts outside the CDR3, the full variable domain is EAEVAQSPRYKITEKSQAVAFWCDPISGHATLYWYRQILGQGPELLVQFQDESVVDDSQLPKDRFSAERLKGVDSTLKIQPAELGDSAMYLCASSLGGSGYNEQFFGPGTRLTVL.

This clonotype turned up a few times. V usage is TRBV5-1 and J usage is TRBJ2-2, with D uncertain. The CDR3 loop spans 13 amino acids. Deletions cut 4 bases from V and 7 bases from J, with 11 bases between. CDR1 and CDR2 from the germline V gene are SGHRS and YFSETQ. The CDR3 loop is CASSRLYSGELFF. In DNA form, the CDR3 reads TGCGCCAGCAGCCGACTTTACAGCGGGGAGCTGTTTTTT.

This clonotype was counted a few times. The J gene is TRBJ1-1, the V gene TRBV3-1; D call uncertain. V lost 4 bases and J lost 4, with 10 bases in between. The CDR3 consists of 13 residues. CDR1 LGHDT and CDR2 YNNKEL come from the germline V gene (reference sequence). CDR3 loop: CASSPEEGTEAFF. The CDR3 DNA is TGTGCCAGCAGCCCTGAGGAGGGCACTGAAGCTTTCTTT.

This clonotype was found a few times. V gene TRBV5-8 combines with J gene TRBJ2-5; D is unresolved. Germline V CDR1 and CDR2: SGHTS, YDEGEE. The CDR3 has 13 amino acids. Trimming cost V 0 bases and J 7 bases, with 10 bases left between them. CDR3 DNA sequence: TGTGCCAGCAGCTTGGGGGCTAAGGGGACCCAGTACTTC. Protein product: CASSLGAKGTQYF.

Ten or more counts support this clonotype. This sequence joins TRBV11-2 and TRBJ1-2; D possibly corresponds to TRBD1 (5 bases). The CDR3 consists of 13 residues. V was shortened by 5 bases and J by 8 bases, with 15 bases between the two germline ends. CDR1 and CDR2 from the germline V gene are SGHAT and FQNNGV. The CDR3 here is CASSPARAAGYTF. CDR3 DNA sequence: TGTGCCAGCAGCCCCGCCAGGGCGGCGGGCTACACCTTC. The full variable domain, completed using reference TRBV11-2 and TRBJ1-2, is EAGVAQSPRYKIIEKRQSVAFWCNPISGHATLYWYQQILGQGPKLLIQFQNNGVVDDSQLPKDRFSAERLKGVDSTLKIQPAKLEDSAVYLCASSPARAAGYTFGSGTRLTVV.

This clonotype was counted a few times. This chain uses TRBV28 with TRBJ2-7; no firm D call. The ends were cut back, 3 bases at V and 1 base at J, with 4 bases in the middle. Germline V gives CDR1 MDHEN, CDR2 SYDVKM. This CDR3 has 12 residues. CDR3 region: CASSFISYEQYF. CDR3 nucleotide sequence: TGTGCCAGCAGTTTCATATCCTACGAGCAGTACTTC.

This clonotype has a count of ten or more. This chain uses TRBV3-1 with TRBJ2-7, with TRBD1 as a possible D gene (6 bases). V lost 1 base and J lost 5, with 15 bases in between. From germline, CDR1 is LGHDT and CDR2 YNNKEL (reference sequence). The CDR3 spans 15 residues. The CDR3: CASSQGPTGYHEQYF. CDR3 nucleotides: TGTGCCAGCAGCCAAGGCCCAACAGGGTACCACGAGCAGTACTTC.

This clonotype was found a few times. CDR3 region: CASSRRDSNNEQFF. As DNA, the CDR3 is TGTGCCAGCAGCCGCCGGGACTCTAACAATGAGCAGTTCTTC. V and J are TRBV7-9 and TRBJ2-1; TRBD2 is a possible D gene (6 bases). Trimming removed 5 bases at V and 5 bases at J, with 13 bases between. Germline V gene sequence: CDR1 SEHNR, CDR2 FQNEAQ (reference sequence). This CDR3 contains 14 residues.

The gene calls are TRBV19 and TRBJ2-3; maybe TRBD1 (5 bases). V dropped 7 bases and J dropped 3 bases, with 17 bases sitting between them. Germline lookup yields CDR1 LNHDA and CDR2 SQIVND (reference sequence). The CDR3 is made up of 15 amino acids. In DNA, the CDR3 is TGTGCCAGTACGGACAACTCCTTGGGGACAGATACGCAGTATTTT. This encodes CASTDNSLGTDTQYF.

Worth noting for this clonotype: One junction end disagrees with the germline gene, perhaps due to a read error. This chain uses TRBV12-3 or TRBV12-4 with TRBJ2-5, with no clear D. This CDR3 is built from 9 residues. CDR3 DNA: TGTGCCAGCAGTTTGACTGCCAACTTC. It encodes CASSLTANF.

The V call is TRBV10-3, the J call TRBJ2-7; D is ambiguous. This CDR3 is built from 13 residues. Between the trimmed V and J ends, which lost 6 bases and 3 bases, there was a span of 12 bases. Germline-derived CDR1 and CDR2 are ENHRY and SYGVKD. This chain's CDR3 is CAIRGNPGYEQYF. The CDR3, as DNA: TGTGCCATCAGGGGCAACCCCGGCTACGAGCAGTACTTC.

This clonotype was found a few times. The chain combines TRBV14 with TRBJ2-2; 7 nucleotides agree with TRBD1. The CDR3 loop spans 15 amino acids. With 2 bases clipped from V and 1 base from J, the junction kept 1 base outside the gene matches. Germline CDR1 SGHDN, CDR2 FVKESK. The CDR3 DNA follows: TGTGCCAGCAGCCAAACAGGGGTGAACACCGGGGAGCTGTTTTTT. Protein sequence: CASSQTGVNTGELFF.

The chain carries TRBV5-4 and TRBJ2-1; D might be TRBD2 (6 bases). V was clipped by 0 bases and J by 0 bases, with 7 bases between them. The CDR3 consists of 15 residues. In germline, CDR1 is SGHNT, CDR2 YYREEE (reference sequence). In nucleotides, the CDR3 is TGTGCCAGCAGCTTGGAGGGACTCTCCTACAATGAGCAGTTCTTC. Translated, it gives CASSLEGLSYNEQFF.

This clonotype was counted between two and nine times. Here the CDR3 DNA reads TGTGCCTGGAGTCGACTAGCAGATACGCAGTATTTT. Translation gives CAWSRLADTQYF. The chain is built from TRBV30 and TRBJ2-3; D might be TRBD2 (6 bases). CDR3 size: 12 residues. From germline, CDR1 is GTSNPN and CDR2 SVGIG (reference sequence). The germline V and J ends were trimmed by 2 bases and 4 bases, with 7 bases remaining between them.

This clonotype occurred many times. The chain has TRBV11-2 and TRBJ1-1; D unresolved. The V gene's germline CDR1 is SGHAT and CDR2 FQNNGV. V lost 0 bases and J 8 bases, leaving 10 bases between the germline ends. The CDR3 covers 13 residues. The CDR3 DNA reads TGTGCCAGCAGCTTAGATCCAGCCGCGGAAGCTTTCTTT. Encoded protein: CASSLDPAAEAFF.

V and J are TRBV10-2 and TRBJ2-7; tentative D call: TRBD2 (6 bases). V was clipped by 2 bases and J by 2 bases, with 13 bases between them. The CDR3 has 15 amino acids. The germline gives CDR1 WSHSY, CDR2 SAAADI. The CDR3 DNA follows: TGCGCCAGCAGTGAGGGGCCGGGGGTACCCTACGAGCAGTACTTC. This codes for CASSEGPGVPYEQYF.

The rearrangement joins TRBV4-1 to TRBJ2-5; 10 nucleotides align to TRBD1. Trimming took 1 base from V and 1 from J; bases not matched to a gene: 3. Germline lookup yields CDR1 MGHRA and CDR2 YSYEKL. The CDR3 loop spans 16 amino acids. The CDR3 here is CASSQGDRGGQETQYF. CDR3 DNA sequence: TGCGCCAGCAGCCAAGGGGACAGGGGAGGCCAAGAGACCCAGTACTTC.

This clonotype has ten or more counts. The rearrangement links TRBV5-1 to TRBJ1-5, with D possibly being TRBD1 (6 bases). Germline V CDR1 and CDR2: SGHRS, YFSETQ. Trimming removed 0 bases at V and 7 bases at J, with 11 bases between. CDR3 size: 14 residues. CDR3 nucleotide sequence: TGCGCCAGCAGCTTGGACGGGGGCGGGCAGCCCCAGCATTTT. Translation: CASSLDGGGQPQHF.

This clonotype came up a few times. The gene calls are TRBV3-1 and TRBJ1-1; D gene ambiguous. Germline V gene sequence: CDR1 LGHDT, CDR2 YNNKEL (reference sequence). The CDR3 is 15 residues long. V lost 0 bases and J lost 6, with 14 bases in between. The CDR3 nucleotides are TGTGCCAGCAGCCAAGAGGTAGGATTTCGGGCTGAAGCTTTCTTT. Its protein product is CASSQEVGFRAEAFF.

This clonotype was found many times. The chain joins TRBV12-3 or TRBV12-4 to TRBJ2-5; D is unclear. Trimming took 5 bases from V and 4 from J, leaving 11 bases between them. This CDR3 region has 13 residues. CDR3 loop: CASSDMVIETQYF. CDR3 bases: TGTGCCAGCAGTGACATGGTTATAGAGACCCAGTACTTC.

The sample holds a few counts of this clonotype. The chain recombines TRBV5-1 with TRBJ2-3; D gene ambiguous. Germline V gene sequence: CDR1 SGHRS, CDR2 YFSETQ. The CDR3 loop spans 14 amino acids. The V end was cut by 4 bases, the J end by 6 bases, with 15 bases between. As DNA, the CDR3 is TGCGCCAGCAGCGTATGGGCAACAGAGGATACGCAGTATTTT. Its protein is CASSVWATEDTQYF.

The V gene is TRBV10-3, the J gene TRBJ2-1, with unresolved D. The V and J ends lost 3 bases and 9 bases respectively, with 6 bases between them. The germline V gene encodes CDR1 ENHRY and CDR2 SYGVKD. The CDR3 covers 11 residues. The CDR3 DNA reads as TGTGCCATCAGTGAATGGGGTGAGCAGTTCTTC. This translates into CAISEWGEQFF.

There are a few counts of this clonotype. The V and J genes are TRBV7-6 and TRBJ1-5; possible D gene TRBD1, 5 bases. The length of the CDR3 is 15 residues. V lost 0 bases and J 7 bases, leaving 13 bases between the germline ends. CDR1 is SGHVS and CDR2 is FNYEAQ in the germline V gene. CDR3 sequence: CASSLAGGEGQPQHF. CDR3 nucleotide sequence: TGTGCCAGCAGCTTAGCGGGGGGGGAAGGCCAGCCCCAGCATTTT.

This clonotype showed up just a few times. The chain links TRBV11-2 to TRBJ2-7; D is unresolved. The germline V gene encodes CDR1 SGHAT and CDR2 FQNNGV. V was pared by 3 bases and J by 0 bases, with 9 bases between. This CDR3 spans 14 amino acids. The CDR3 region is CASSLGLSSYEQYF. The CDR3 DNA reads as TGTGCCAGCAGCTTGGGCCTCAGCTCCTACGAGCAGTACTTC.

This clonotype was seen more than once but under ten times. CDR3 in amino acids: CASTRGGGLYGYTF. CDR3 DNA sequence: TGTGCCAGCACCCGAGGGGGGGGACTCTATGGCTACACCTTC. This chain uses TRBV2 with TRBJ1-2; D might be TRBD1 (6 bases). Germline V gene lookup returns CDR1 SNHLY and CDR2 FYNNEI. This CDR3 spans 14 amino acids. The germline V and J ends were trimmed by 7 bases and 4 bases, with 16 bases remaining between them. The full variable domain, completed using reference TRBV2 and TRBJ1-2, is EPEVTQTPSHQVTQMGQEVILRCVPISNHLYFYWYRQILGQKVEFLVSFYNNEISEKSEIFDDQFSVERPDGSNFTLKIRSTKLEDSAMYFCASTRGGGLYGYTFGSGTRLTVV.

This clonotype has a handful of counts. This sequence joins TRBV29-1 and TRBJ1-6; tentatively, D is TRBD1 (6 bases). CDR1 SQVTM and CDR2 ANQGSEA come from the germline V gene. The CDR3 totals 13 residues. Trimming took 7 bases from V and 8 from J, leaving 15 bases between them. The CDR3: CSAAQGKYSPLHF. CDR3 sequence (DNA): TGCAGCGCTGCACAGGGAAAGTATTCACCCCTCCACTTT.

This clonotype was picked up a small number of times. This chain connects TRBV18 to TRBJ1-3; maybe TRBD1 (5 bases). From germline, CDR1 is KGHSH and CDR2 LQKENI. The germline V and J ends were trimmed by 5 bases and 6 bases, with 20 bases remaining between them. CDR3 size: 16 residues. Here the CDR3 reads CASSFLEGSRENTIYF. CDR3 nucleotide sequence: TGTGCCAGCTCATTCTTGGAGGGGTCAAGAGAAAACACCATATATTTT.

This clonotype appeared a few times. This chain joins TRBV3-1 and TRBJ1-1; no clear D. The germline gives CDR1 LGHDT, CDR2 YNNKEL (reference sequence). This CDR3 has 13 amino acids. V lost 2 bases and J 1 base, leaving 5 bases between the germline ends. This CDR3 reads CASSQQTNTEAFF. In DNA, the CDR3 is TGTGCCAGCAGCCAACAGACGAACACTGAAGCTTTCTTT.

This chain joins TRBV21-1 and TRBJ2-3; the D call TRBD2 from the table was never checked on the DNA. TRBV21-1 is tagged as a pseudogene. This CDR3 comprises 14 residues. The CDR3 region is CASSRTGRADTQYF. The CDR3 DNA sequence: TGTGCCAGCAGCAGGACTGGGAGGGCAGATACGCAGTATTTT.

This clonotype was counted only a few times. The chain has TRBV5-4 and TRBJ1-2; D unresolved. The CDR3 contains 16 residues. In germline, CDR1 is SGHNT, CDR2 YYREEE (reference sequence). The V and J ends lost 0 bases and 1 base respectively, with 13 bases between them. The CDR3 DNA reads as TGTGCCAGCAGCTTGGTTGGGCAGAGTAGTAACTATGGCTACACCTTC. Its protein product is CASSLVGQSSNYGYTF.